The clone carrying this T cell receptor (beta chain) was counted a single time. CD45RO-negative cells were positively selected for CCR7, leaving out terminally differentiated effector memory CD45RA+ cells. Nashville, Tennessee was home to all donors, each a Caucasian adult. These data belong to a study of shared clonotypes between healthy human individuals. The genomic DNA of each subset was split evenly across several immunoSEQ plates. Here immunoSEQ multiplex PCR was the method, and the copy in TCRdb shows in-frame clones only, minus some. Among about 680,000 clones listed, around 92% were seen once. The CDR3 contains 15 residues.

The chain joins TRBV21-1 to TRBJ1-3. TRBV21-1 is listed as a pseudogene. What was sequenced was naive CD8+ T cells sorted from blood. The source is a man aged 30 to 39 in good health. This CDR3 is CASSKSFFFGNTIYF. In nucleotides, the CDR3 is TGTGCCAGCAGCAAATCGTTCTTTTTTGGAAACACCATATATTTT.